This TCR beta chain was identified in a study of cytomegalovirus exposure and HLA in healthy donors. General observations from the study: TCR beta chains numbering 164 were designated cytomegalovirus-associated.

In regard to this clone: Its specificity is unknown.

PCR primers comprised 60 Vbeta and 13 Jbeta primers. Sequencing was performed with immunoSEQ multiplex PCR; in TCRdb, only in-frame clones are kept and a portion is missing. The sample lists approximately 80,000 clones; roughly 73% were seen once. Germline CDR1 and CDR2: SGHKS and YYEKEE (reference sequence). Trimming removed 0 bases from V and 4 bases from J, with 16 bases in between. The CDR3 runs 16 residues. This TCR was recovered from a male donor in good health and CMV-seropositive. Material for sequencing was PBMCs. The chain is built from TRBV5-5 and TRBJ1-1; D unclear. CDR3 residues: CASSLDQQSGGTEAFF. In DNA, the CDR3 is TGTGCCAGCAGCTTGGATCAGCAATCGGGTGGCACTGAAGCTTTCTTT.